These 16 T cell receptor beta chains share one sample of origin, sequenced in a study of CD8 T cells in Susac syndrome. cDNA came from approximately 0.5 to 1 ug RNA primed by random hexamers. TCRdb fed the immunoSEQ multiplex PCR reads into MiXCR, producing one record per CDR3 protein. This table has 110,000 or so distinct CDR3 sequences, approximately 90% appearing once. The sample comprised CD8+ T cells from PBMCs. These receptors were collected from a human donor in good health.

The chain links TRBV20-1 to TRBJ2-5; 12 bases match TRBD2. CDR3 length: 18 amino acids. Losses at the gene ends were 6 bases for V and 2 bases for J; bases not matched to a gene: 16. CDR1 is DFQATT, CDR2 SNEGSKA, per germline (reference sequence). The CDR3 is CSAYIFLRTSGVQETQYF. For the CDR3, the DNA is TGCAGTGCCTATATTTTTTTACGGACTAGCGGGGTTCAAGAGACCCAGTACTTC.

CDR3 DNA: TGCGCCAGCAGCAGTGGACTAGCGGGAGCTGAGACCCAGTACTTC. Its protein is CASSSGLAGAETQYF. V usage is TRBV5-1 and J usage is TRBJ2-5, with 13 bases aligning to TRBD2. Germline CDR1 reads SGHRS; CDR2 reads YFSETQ. The junction had 5 bases not matched to a gene; V was cut back by 4 bases and J by 5 bases. CDR3 size: 15 residues.

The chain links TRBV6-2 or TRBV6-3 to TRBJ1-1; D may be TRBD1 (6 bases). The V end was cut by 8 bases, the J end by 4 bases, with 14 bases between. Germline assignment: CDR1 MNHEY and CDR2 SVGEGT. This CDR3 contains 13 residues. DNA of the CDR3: TGTGCCAGCTCCCTGGGCAGGGGCACTGAAGCTTTCTTT. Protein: CASSLGRGTEAFF.

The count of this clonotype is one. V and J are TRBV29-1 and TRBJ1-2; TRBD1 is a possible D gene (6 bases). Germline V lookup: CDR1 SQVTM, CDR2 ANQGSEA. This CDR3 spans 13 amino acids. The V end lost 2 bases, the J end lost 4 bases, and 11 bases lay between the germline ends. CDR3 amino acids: CSVESPDSYGYTF. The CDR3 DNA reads TGCAGCGTTGAATCCCCGGACAGCTATGGCTACACCTTC. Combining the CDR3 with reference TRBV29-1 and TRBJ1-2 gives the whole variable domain SAVISQKPSRDICQRGTSLTIQCQVDSQVTMMFWYRQQPGQSLTLIATANQGSEATYESGFVIDKFPISRPNLTFSTLTVSNMSPEDSSIYLCSVESPDSYGYTFGSGTRLTVV.

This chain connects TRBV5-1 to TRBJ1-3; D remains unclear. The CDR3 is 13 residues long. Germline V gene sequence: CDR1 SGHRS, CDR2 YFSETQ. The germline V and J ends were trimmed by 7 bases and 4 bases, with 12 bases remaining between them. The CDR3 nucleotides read TGCGCCAGCGGCAGACCCGAAGGAAACACCATATATTTT. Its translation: CASGRPEGNTIYF. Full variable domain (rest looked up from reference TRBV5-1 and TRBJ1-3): KAGVTQTPRYLIKTRGQQVTLSCSPISGHRSVSWYQQTPGQGLQFLFEYFSETQRNKGNFPGRFSGRQFSNSRSEMNVSTLELGDSALYLCASGRPEGNTIYFGEGSWLTVV.

This chain's CDR3 is CSARAWETQYF. The DNA of the CDR3 is TGCAGTGCTAGAGCCTGGGAGACCCAGTACTTC. The chain links TRBV20-1 to TRBJ2-5; no clear D. Trimming removed 1 base from V and 5 bases from J, with 5 bases in between. CDR1 and CDR2 from the germline V gene are DFQATT and SNEGSKA (reference sequence). This CDR3 is 11 amino acids long.

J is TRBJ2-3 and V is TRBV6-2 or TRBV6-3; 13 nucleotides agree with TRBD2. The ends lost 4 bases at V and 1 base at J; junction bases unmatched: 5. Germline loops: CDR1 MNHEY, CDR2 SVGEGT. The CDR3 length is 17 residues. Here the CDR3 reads CASSSGTSGDRTDTQYF. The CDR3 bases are TGTGCCAGCAGTTCCGGGACTAGCGGGGACCGCACAGATACGCAGTATTTT.

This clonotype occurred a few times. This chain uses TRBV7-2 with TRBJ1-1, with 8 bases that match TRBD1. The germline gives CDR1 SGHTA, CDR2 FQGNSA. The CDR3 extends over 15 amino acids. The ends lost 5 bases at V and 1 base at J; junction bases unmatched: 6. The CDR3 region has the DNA TGTGCCAGCAGCCCCAGGACAGGGAGGAACACTGAAGCTTTCTTT. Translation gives CASSPRTGRNTEAFF.

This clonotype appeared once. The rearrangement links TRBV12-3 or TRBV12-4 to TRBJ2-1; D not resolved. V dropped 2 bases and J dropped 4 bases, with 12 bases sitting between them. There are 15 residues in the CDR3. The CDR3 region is CASSLTRPLYNEQFF. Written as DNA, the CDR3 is TGTGCCAGCAGTTTAACGCGGCCGCTTTACAATGAGCAGTTCTTC.

CDR3 in amino acids: CASSPQLEEKLFF. The CDR3 region has the DNA TGTGCCAGCAGTCCGCAATTGGAGGAAAAACTGTTTTTT. The chain has TRBV9 and TRBJ1-4; D is unclear. The CDR3 totals 13 residues. From germline, CDR1 is SGDLS and CDR2 YYNGEE. V was clipped by 5 bases and J by 8 bases, with 13 bases between them.

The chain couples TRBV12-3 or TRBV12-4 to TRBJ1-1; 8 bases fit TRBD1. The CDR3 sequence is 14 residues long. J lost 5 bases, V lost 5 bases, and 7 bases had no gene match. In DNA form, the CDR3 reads TGTGCCAGCAGTCGGACAGGGCTGCGAACTGAAGCTTTCTTT. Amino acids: CASSRTGLRTEAFF.

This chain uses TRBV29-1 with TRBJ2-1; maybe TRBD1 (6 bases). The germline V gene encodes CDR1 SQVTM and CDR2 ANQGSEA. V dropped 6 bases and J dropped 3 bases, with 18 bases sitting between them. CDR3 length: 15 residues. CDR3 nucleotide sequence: TGCAGCGTGGCCCGCAACAGGGACCTCTACAATGAGCAGTTCTTC. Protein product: CSVARNRDLYNEQFF.

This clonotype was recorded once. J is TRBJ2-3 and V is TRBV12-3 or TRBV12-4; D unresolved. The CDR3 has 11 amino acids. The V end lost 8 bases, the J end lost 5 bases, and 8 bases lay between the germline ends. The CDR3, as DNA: TGTGCCAGCGGGAATTTAGATACGCAGTATTTT. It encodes CASGNLDTQYF.

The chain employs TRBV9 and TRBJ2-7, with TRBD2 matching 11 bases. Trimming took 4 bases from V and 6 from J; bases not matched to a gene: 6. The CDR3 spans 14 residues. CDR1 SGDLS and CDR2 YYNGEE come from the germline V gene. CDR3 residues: CASSYGTSGSEQYF. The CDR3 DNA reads TGTGCCAGCAGCTACGGGACTAGCGGTAGCGAGCAGTACTTC.

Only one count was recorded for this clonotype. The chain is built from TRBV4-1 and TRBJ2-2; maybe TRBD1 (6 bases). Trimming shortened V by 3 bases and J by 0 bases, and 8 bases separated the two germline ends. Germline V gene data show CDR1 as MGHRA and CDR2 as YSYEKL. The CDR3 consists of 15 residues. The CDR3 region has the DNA TGCGCCAGCAGCCACGGGACACCGAACACCGGGGAGCTGTTTTTT. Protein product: CASSHGTPNTGELFF.

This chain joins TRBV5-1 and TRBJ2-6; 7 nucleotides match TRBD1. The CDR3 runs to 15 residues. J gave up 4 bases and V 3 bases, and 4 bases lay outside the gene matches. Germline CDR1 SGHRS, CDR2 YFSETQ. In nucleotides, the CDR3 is TGCGCCAGCAGCTCCACAGGGGCCGGGGCCAACGTCCTGACTTTC. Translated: CASSSTGAGANVLTF.